A single sample gave rise to the 28 T cell receptor beta chains below, sequenced in a study of long-term antiretroviral therapy in people with HIV. This was the immunoSEQ v3.0 assay at survey level. Assay used: immunoSEQ multiplex PCR; TCRdb lists only in-frame clones, some missing. The repertoire holds 22,000 or so clones, with 84% as singletons. This sample comprised unsorted PBMCs, obtained roughly 5.9 years after starting antiretroviral therapy. These receptors all stem from a man aged 30 to 39 with HIV.

This sequence joins TRBV19 and TRBJ1-1; tentatively, D is TRBD1 (6 bases). Germline CDR1 is LNHDA and CDR2 is SQIVND (reference sequence). The germline V and J ends were trimmed by 3 bases and 1 base, with 9 bases remaining between them. This CDR3 is 14 amino acids long. The CDR3 nucleotides read TGTGCCAGTAGTATGGGGGCCGAGAACACTGAAGCTTTCTTT. Translated: CASSMGAENTEAFF.

The chain couples TRBV6-5 to TRBJ1-1; TRBD1 matches 10 bases. The CDR3 extends over 14 amino acids. V gave up 1 base and J gave up 10 bases; unmatched junction bases: 6. Germline CDR1 MNHEY, CDR2 SVGAGI. The CDR3: CASSYLGQGIGAFF. DNA for the CDR3: TGTGCCAGCAGTTACTTGGGACAGGGGATCGGAGCTTTCTTT.

The V gene is TRBV18, the J gene TRBJ2-7; TRBD1 is a possible D gene (5 bases). The CDR3 is 15 residues long. V was trimmed by 5 bases and J by 2 bases, leaving 16 bases between them. Germline lookup yields CDR1 KGHSH and CDR2 LQKENI. Here the CDR3 reads CASSEDSADAYEQYF. The CDR3 region has the DNA TGTGCCAGCTCAGAAGACAGCGCAGACGCCTACGAGCAGTACTTC.

V and J are TRBV30 and TRBJ2-7; D not certain. Trimming took off 2 bases at V and 4 bases at J, with 6 bases between the two ends. Per germline, CDR1 GTSNPN and CDR2 SVGIG (reference sequence). The CDR3 totals 11 residues. The CDR3: CAWSQSYEQYF. The CDR3 DNA reads TGTGCCTGGAGTCAGAGTTACGAGCAGTACTTC.

This clone was counted a few times. The genes are TRBV11-1 and TRBJ2-1; the D gene could be TRBD1 or TRBD2 (5 bases each). The CDR3 has 15 amino acids. The germline gives CDR1 SGHAT, CDR2 FQDESV (reference sequence). Trimming left V 0 bases short and J 2 bases short, with 8 bases between. The CDR3 protein is CASSLAGETYNEQFF. As DNA, the CDR3 is TGTGCCAGCAGCTTAGCGGGGGAGACCTACAATGAGCAGTTCTTC.

V is TRBV5-3 and J is TRBJ1-5, with 9 positions matching TRBD1. TRBV5-3 falls under the ORF class, with uncertain function. J gave up 0 bases and V 0 bases, and 13 bases lay outside the gene matches. The CDR3 covers 20 residues. CDR3 protein: CARSLGRTGVPLYSNQPQHF. CDR3 nucleotide sequence: TGTGCCAGAAGCTTGGGACGGACAGGGGTACCCCTATATAGCAATCAGCCCCAGCATTTT.

As to this clone: Other DNA sequences in this specimen translate into the identical CDR3. This chain uses TRBV13 with TRBJ1-1, with 7 bases that match TRBD1. The CDR3 covers 14 residues. Looked up from germline, CDR1 is PRHDT and CDR2 is FYEKMQ (reference sequence). J lost 5 bases, V lost 1 base, and 4 bases had no gene match. CDR3 region: CASSLEGARTEAFF. In DNA, the CDR3 is TGTGCCAGCAGCTTAGAGGGGGCGAGGACTGAAGCTTTCTTT.

This clone was seen only once. The rearrangement uses TRBV18 and TRBJ2-7, with 7 bases fitting TRBD1. Germline V gene data show CDR1 as KGHSH and CDR2 as LQKENI. The CDR3 is 14 amino acids. Trimming took 1 base from V and 3 from J; bases not matched to a gene: 3. The CDR3 DNA is TGTGCCAGCTCACCACGGACAGGCTTCTACGAGCAGTACTTC. Translating gives CASSPRTGFYEQYF.

The rearrangement links TRBV11-3 to TRBJ2-2; D gene ambiguous. The CDR3 has 14 amino acids. The ends were cut back, 5 bases at V and 1 base at J, with 8 bases in the middle. The germline V gene encodes CDR1 SGHNT and CDR2 YENEEA. The DNA of the CDR3 is TGTGCCAGCAGCCCTCGCCTGAACACCGGGGAGCTGTTTTTT. This codes for CASSPRLNTGELFF.

The chain uses TRBV28 and TRBJ1-6; possible D gene TRBD1, 5 bases. The germline CDR1 and CDR2 sequences are MDHEN and SYDVKM. This CDR3 is 18 amino acids long. The V end was cut by 3 bases, the J end by 0 bases, with 15 bases between. CDR3 protein: CASSFDGTQSSYNSPLHF. The CDR3 nucleotides read TGTGCCAGCAGTTTTGATGGGACTCAGAGCTCCTATAATTCACCCCTCCACTTT.

V and J are TRBV5-1 and TRBJ2-2, with 8 bases fitting TRBD2. Losses at the gene ends were 0 bases for V and 9 bases for J; bases not matched to a gene: 7. CDR1 SGHRS and CDR2 YFSETQ come from the germline V gene. The CDR3 length is 15 residues. Here the CDR3 DNA reads TGCGCCAGCAGCTTGGCCCCGGGAGGGGTGAGGGAGCTGTTTTTT. Its translation: CASSLAPGGVRELFF.

The chain couples TRBV7-2 to TRBJ2-7, with D maybe TRBD1 (6 bases). The CDR3 has 13 amino acids. V dropped 4 bases and J dropped 2 bases, with 9 bases sitting between them. The germline V gene has CDR1 SGHTA and CDR2 FQGNSA. CDR3 coding DNA: TGTGCCAGCAGCTCCGACAGGACCTACGAGCAGTACTTC. Residues: CASSSDRTYEQYF.

The gene calls are TRBV28 and TRBJ1-1; no firm D call. Per germline, CDR1 MDHEN and CDR2 SYDVKM. The CDR3 extends over 14 amino acids. Between the trimmed V and J ends, which lost 0 bases and 1 base, there was a span of 6 bases. This CDR3 reads CASSLWEENTEAFF. CDR3 DNA sequence: TGTGCCAGCAGTTTATGGGAAGAGAACACTGAAGCTTTCTTT.

V usage is TRBV4-3 and J usage is TRBJ2-7; 11 positions agree with TRBD1. The V and J ends lost 3 bases and 0 bases, in that order; junction bases with no gene match: 1. Germline V CDR1 and CDR2: LGHNA, YSLEER. The CDR3 spans 15 residues. CDR3 sequence reads: CASSQGTGGSYEQYF. CDR3 nucleotide sequence: TGCGCCAGCAGCCAGGGGACAGGGGGCTCCTACGAGCAGTACTTC.

This rearrangement joins TRBV4-2 to TRBJ1-3; D gene unclear. The CDR3 contains 15 residues. Germline loops: CDR1 LGHNA, CDR2 YNFKEQ. The V end was cut by 4 bases, the J end by 0 bases, with 10 bases between. The CDR3 loop is CASSLDGTSGNTIYF. As DNA, the CDR3 is TGTGCCAGCAGCCTAGACGGAACCTCTGGAAACACCATATATTTT.

This chain joins TRBV28 and TRBJ2-1; TRBD1 aligns across 8 bases. CDR1 is MDHEN, CDR2 SYDVKM, per germline. The CDR3 totals 17 residues. The trim removed 1 base at V and 1 base at J, leaving 6 bases unmatched. CDR3 DNA: TGTGCCAGCAGTTTATCACCCGGACAGGGTTCCTACAATGAGCAGTTCTTC. This codes for CASSLSPGQGSYNEQFF.

The rearrangement uses TRBV29-1 and TRBJ2-1, with D perhaps TRBD1 or TRBD2 (5 bases each). The germline V gene encodes CDR1 SQVTM and CDR2 ANQGSEA. CDR3 length: 14 residues. Trimming pared 2 bases from V and 9 bases from J, leaving 17 bases between. DNA for the CDR3: TGCAGCGTTGAAAAAGCAGGGAGAGGGGCTGAGCAGTTCTTC. Its translation is CSVEKAGRGAEQFF.

The rearrangement links TRBV5-4 to TRBJ2-7; D call uncertain. The germline V gene encodes CDR1 SGHNT and CDR2 YYREEE (reference sequence). The length of the CDR3 is 14 residues. Trimming shortened V by 0 bases and J by 0 bases, and 7 bases separated the two germline ends. This CDR3 reads CASSLEYSSYEQYF. The CDR3 DNA follows: TGTGCCAGCAGCTTGGAATATTCCTCCTACGAGCAGTACTTC.

The rearrangement joins TRBV4-2 to TRBJ2-1; the D gene could be TRBD1 or TRBD2 (6 bases each). CDR1 and CDR2 (germline): LGHNA, YNFKEQ. The CDR3 length is 16 residues. V was shortened by 7 bases and J by 7 bases, with 23 bases between the two germline ends. CDR3 in amino acids: CASKRESGGLQNEQFF. CDR3 coding DNA: TGTGCCAGCAAACGGGAGAGTGGGGGGCTTCAGAATGAGCAGTTCTTC.

The chain uses TRBV7-2 and TRBJ2-3; the D is unclear. V lost 1 base to trimming and J lost 8 bases, with 7 bases between them. There are 12 residues in the CDR3. Germline V lookup: CDR1 SGHTA, CDR2 FQGNSA. This chain's CDR3 is CASSLGVATQYF. The CDR3 DNA is TGTGCCAGCAGCTTAGGGGTCGCTACGCAGTATTTT.

The V and J genes are TRBV7-9 and TRBJ1-5; 9 nucleotides agree with TRBD1. There are 15 residues in the CDR3. CDR1 and CDR2 from the germline V gene are SEHNR and FQNEAQ (reference sequence). V shed 5 bases, J shed 3 bases, and the junction held 5 bases outside the gene matches. The CDR3: CASSATGGNNQPQHF. The CDR3 DNA reads as TGTGCCAGCAGCGCCACAGGGGGCAACAATCAGCCCCAGCATTTT. Full variable domain (outside the CDR3, taken from reference TRBV7-9 and TRBJ1-5): DTGVSQNPRHKITKRGQNVTFRCDPISEHNRLYWYRQTLGQGPEFLTYFQNEAQLEKSRLLSDRFSAERPKGSFSTLEIQRTEQGDSAMYLCASSATGGNNQPQHFGDGTRLSIL.

V usage is TRBV7-2 and J usage is TRBJ1-1; D is unclear. Germline loops: CDR1 SGHTA, CDR2 FQGNSA. There are 14 residues in the CDR3. Deletions cut 1 base from V and 7 bases from J, with 13 bases between. CDR3 sequence: CASSLGPGRGEAFF. The CDR3 nucleotides are TGTGCCAGCAGCTTAGGTCCGGGCCGAGGTGAAGCTTTCTTT.

The chain carries TRBV7-6 and TRBJ1-1; no reliable D call. The germline V gene encodes CDR1 SGHVS and CDR2 FNYEAQ. This CDR3 comprises 13 residues. V was cut by 6 bases and J by 1 base, with 9 bases left in between. This CDR3 is CASSLEENTEAFF. In DNA form, the CDR3 reads TGTGCCAGCAGTCTGGAGGAGAACACTGAAGCTTTCTTT.

The rearrangement links TRBV4-3 to TRBJ2-2; D is undetermined. The CDR3 contains 15 residues. The V end lost 1 base, the J end lost 2 bases, and 8 bases lay between the germline ends. The germline V gene has CDR1 LGHNA and CDR2 YSLEER. CDR3 residues: CASSQGLLNTGELFF. CDR3 nucleotide sequence: TGCGCCAGCAGCCAAGGGTTACTAAACACCGGGGAGCTGTTTTTT.

The chain employs TRBV19 and TRBJ2-2; D perhaps matches TRBD1 (5 bases). There are 16 residues in the CDR3. CDR1 and CDR2 (germline): LNHDA, SQIVND (reference sequence). V was shortened by 7 bases and J by 0 bases, with 15 bases between the two germline ends. In DNA form, the CDR3 reads TGTGCCAGTAAAAAGGGGCCGTTCGCGAACACCGGGGAGCTGTTTTTT. This sequence encodes CASKKGPFANTGELFF.

CDR3 sequence (DNA): TGTGCCACCAGCAGAGAGACAGTCGGTGGCTACACCTTC. Protein product: CATSRETVGGYTF. This chain joins TRBV15 and TRBJ1-2, with TRBD1 as a possible D gene (5 bases). Per the germline V gene, CDR1 is LNHNV and CDR2 is YYDKDF (reference sequence). V lost 0 bases to trimming and J lost 7 bases, with 9 bases between them. The CDR3 has 13 amino acids.

This rearrangement joins TRBV27 to TRBJ2-3; either TRBD1 or TRBD2 may fit D (5 bases each). Trimming left V 5 bases short and J 2 bases short, with 11 bases between. Germline loops: CDR1 MNHEY, CDR2 SMNVEV (reference sequence). This CDR3 has 14 residues. CDR3 DNA: TGTGCCAGCAGTCCGGGGCAAAACACAGATACGCAGTATTTT. Translating gives CASSPGQNTDTQYF.

Concerning this clone: This sample includes further DNA sequences coding for the same CDR3. V and J are TRBV7-9 and TRBJ2-1, with TRBD1 as a possible D gene (6 bases). CDR1 is SEHNR and CDR2 is FQNEAQ in the germline V gene (reference sequence). This CDR3 comprises 11 residues. With 3 bases removed from V and 15 bases from J, the gap between germline ends came to 12 bases. The CDR3 DNA sequence: TGTGCCAGCAGCTTGGGGCAGGGGTCGTTCTTC. It translates to CASSLGQGSFF.